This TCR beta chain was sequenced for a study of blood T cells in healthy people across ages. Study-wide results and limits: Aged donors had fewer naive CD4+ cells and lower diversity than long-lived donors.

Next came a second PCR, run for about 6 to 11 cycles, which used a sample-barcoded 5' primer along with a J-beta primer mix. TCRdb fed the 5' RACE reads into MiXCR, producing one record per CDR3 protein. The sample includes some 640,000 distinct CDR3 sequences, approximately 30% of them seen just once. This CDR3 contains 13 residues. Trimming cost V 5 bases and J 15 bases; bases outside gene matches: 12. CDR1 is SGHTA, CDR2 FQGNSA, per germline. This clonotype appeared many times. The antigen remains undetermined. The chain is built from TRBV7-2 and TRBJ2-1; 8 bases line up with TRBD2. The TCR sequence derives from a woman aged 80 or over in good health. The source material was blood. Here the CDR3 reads CASSRNGGAGLFF. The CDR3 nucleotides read TGTGCCAGCAGCCGCAACGGGGGGGCCGGGTTGTTCTTC. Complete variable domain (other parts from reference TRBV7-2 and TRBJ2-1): GAGVSQSPSNKVTEKGKDVELRCDPISGHTALYWYRQSLGQGLEFLIYFQGNSAPDKSGLPSDRFSAERTGGSVSTLTIQRTQQEDSAVYLCASSRNGGAGLFFGPGTRLTVL.